The 22 T cell receptor beta chains given below trace back to one sample, sequenced in a study of blood T cells in healthy people across ages. The second PCR ran about 6 to 11 cycles with a sample-barcoded 5' primer and J-beta primers. Using its own MiXCR run on the 5' RACE reads, TCRdb lists one record per CDR3 protein. This table holds about 720,000 distinct CDR3 sequences, about 20% found once. The sequencing sample was made of blood. All receptors derive from an older man in good health.

The chain employs TRBV5-1 and TRBJ2-3, with no clear D. The CDR3 totals 16 residues. In germline, CDR1 is SGHRS, CDR2 YFSETQ. V was pared by 4 bases and J by 4 bases, with 19 bases between. Here the CDR3 reads CASSPRPSLDPDTQYF. The DNA of the CDR3 is TGCGCCAGCAGCCCACGGCCGAGTTTAGATCCAGATACGCAGTATTTT.

V is TRBV30 and J is TRBJ1-2; possible D gene TRBD1, 5 bases. The CDR3 covers 12 residues. Trimming shortened V by 8 bases and J by 1 base, and 11 bases separated the two germline ends. Germline V gives CDR1 GTSNPN, CDR2 SVGIG (reference sequence). CDR3 residues: CAGLGVNYGYTF. The CDR3 nucleotides read TGTGCCGGATTAGGGGTTAACTATGGCTACACCTTC.

The chain is built from TRBV5-1 and TRBJ2-1, with unresolved D. This CDR3 region has 13 residues. Trimming pared 5 bases from V and 2 bases from J, leaving 8 bases between. The germline V gene encodes CDR1 SGHRS and CDR2 YFSETQ. In nucleotides, the CDR3 is TGCGCCAGCAGAGTGGACGCCTACAATGAGCAGTTCTTC. Protein sequence: CASRVDAYNEQFF.

The chain uses TRBV12-3 or TRBV12-4 and TRBJ2-5; TRBD2 matches at 8 bases. The J call may be incorrect, as the DNA end agrees better with TRBJ2-7. This CDR3 comprises 13 residues. This CDR3 is CASTSGRDYEQYF. CDR3 bases: TGTGCCAGCACCTCCGGGAGGGATTACGAGCAGTACTTC.

V is TRBV12-3 or TRBV12-4 and J is TRBJ1-1; no definite D call. Trimming took 2 bases from V and 3 from J, leaving 7 bases between them. There are 13 residues in the CDR3. DNA for the CDR3: TGTGCCAGCAGTTTATACTTCGACACTGAAGCTTTCTTT. This sequence encodes CASSLYFDTEAFF.

This chain joins TRBV27 and TRBJ2-5, with unresolved D. CDR1 and CDR2 from the germline V gene are MNHEY and SMNVEV (reference sequence). The length of the CDR3 is 13 residues. Trimming took off 6 bases at V and 7 bases at J, with 15 bases between the two ends. Here the CDR3 reads CASSPRRFGTQYF. The CDR3 DNA is TGTGCCAGCAGCCCCCGTAGGTTCGGGACCCAGTACTTC.

This rearrangement joins TRBV7-9 to TRBJ1-3, with D perhaps TRBD1 (6 bases). V was clipped by 5 bases and J by 0 bases, with 11 bases between them. The CDR3 is 15 residues long. Germline lookup yields CDR1 SEHNR and CDR2 FQNEAQ (reference sequence). The CDR3 protein is CASSPGTTSGNTIYF. The CDR3 DNA is TGTGCCAGCAGCCCCGGGACAACCTCTGGAAACACCATATATTTT.

This chain links TRBV7-8 with TRBJ1-1; possible D gene TRBD1, 6 bases. The ends were cut back, 11 bases at V and 8 bases at J, with 21 bases in the middle. Germline V gene sequence: CDR1 SGHVS, CDR2 FQNEAQ. CDR3 length: 13 residues. Here the CDR3 reads CAGGSQAGGEAFF. The CDR3 nucleotides are TGTGCCGGGGGCAGCCAGGCGGGGGGAGAAGCTTTCTTT.

A few counts support this clonotype. J is TRBJ2-5 and V is TRBV29-1, with 8 bases aligning to TRBD1. Germline V gives CDR1 SQVTM, CDR2 ANQGSEA. The CDR3 spans 13 residues. Trimming cost V 4 bases and J 7 bases; bases outside gene matches: 8. CDR3 nucleotides: TGCAGCGTTGCGTCAGGGGGCTATGGGACCCAGTACTTC. It specifies CSVASGGYGTQYF.

As concerns this clonotype: A clone one base away is much larger, so this may be a read error. This sequence joins TRBV13 and TRBJ2-1, with D possibly being TRBD2 (5 bases). Germline V gives CDR1 PRHDT, CDR2 FYEKMQ (reference sequence). The germline V and J ends were trimmed by 2 bases and 3 bases, with 8 bases remaining between them. CDR3 length: 14 residues. CDR3 bases: TGTGCCAGCAGCTTATCGGGAATCTACAATGAGCAGTTCTTC. Amino acid sequence: CASSLSGIYNEQFF.

The chain employs TRBV10-3 and TRBJ1-1; D is undetermined. The CDR3 totals 14 residues. Trimming took 4 bases from V and 1 from J, leaving 10 bases between them. Germline CDR1 and CDR2: ENHRY and SYGVKD. The CDR3 coding sequence is TGTGCCATCAGTGTCGACTTTTGGAACACTGAAGCTTTCTTT. This encodes CAISVDFWNTEAFF.

This clonotype was detected a few times. The chain uses TRBV4-1 and TRBJ1-2; 7 bases align to TRBD1. V shed 1 base and J 2 bases; nucleotides not matched to a gene: 1. CDR1 is MGHRA, CDR2 YSYEKL, per germline. The CDR3 is 14 amino acids. The CDR3 protein is CASSQGDRNYGYTF. The CDR3, as DNA: TGCGCCAGCAGCCAAGGGGACAGAAACTATGGCTACACCTTC.

This clonotype was observed a few times. The chain joins TRBV5-1 to TRBJ2-5; TRBD1 aligns across 7 bases. The CDR3 loop spans 14 amino acids. V gave up 4 bases and J gave up 4 bases; unmatched junction bases: 7. Germline-derived CDR1 and CDR2 are SGHRS and YFSETQ. The CDR3 DNA is TGCGCCAGCAGCGTAGGGACAGCACGAGAGACCCAGTACTTC. It codes for CASSVGTARETQYF.

The chain combines TRBV19 with TRBJ2-3, with TRBD2 identical over 8 bases. V lost 10 bases, J lost 2 bases, and 14 bases stayed unmatched. Germline V gives CDR1 LNHDA, CDR2 SQIVND (reference sequence). The CDR3 contains 16 residues. In nucleotides, the CDR3 is TGTGCCACTTCGAGAGGGACGGGAGGGTTCACAGATACGCAGTATTTT. It specifies CATSRGTGGFTDTQYF.

This clonotype was found a few times. This rearrangement joins TRBV7-2 to TRBJ1-4, with D possibly TRBD1 on 6 matching bases. The CDR3 loop spans 16 amino acids. V was shortened by 5 bases and J by 3 bases, with 16 bases between the two germline ends. Germline CDR1 SGHTA, CDR2 FQGNSA. The CDR3 here is CASSLRQAGSNEKLFF. For the CDR3, the DNA is TGTGCCAGCAGCCTTCGACAGGCGGGGTCTAATGAAAAACTGTTTTTT.

With respect to this clonotype: Since a much larger clone is just one base distant, this may be a read error. The chain couples TRBV21-1 to TRBJ2-1; TRBD2 reflects the table's D call only, with no check against the DNA. TRBV21-1 is an annotated pseudogene. This CDR3 spans 16 amino acids. In DNA, the CDR3 is TGTGCCAGCTTCCTCTTGACTAGCGGGATTTGCAATGAGCAGCTCTTC. Translated, it gives CASFLLTSGICNEQLF.

This clonotype was seen only a few times. The chain couples TRBV7-8 to TRBJ2-5, with no clear D. The CDR3 is 14 residues long. Trimming left V 4 bases short and J 5 bases short, with 14 bases between. Germline V gene lookup returns CDR1 SGHVS and CDR2 FQNEAQ. The DNA for the CDR3 is TGTGCCAGCAGCTCCAAAGGGCTTTCCGAGACCCAGTACTTC. It codes for CASSSKGLSETQYF.

The chain carries TRBV20-1 and TRBJ2-3; 11 nucleotides match TRBD2. CDR1 and CDR2 (germline): DFQATT, SNEGSKA (reference sequence). V dropped 0 bases and J dropped 5; count of bases not matched to a gene: 4. The CDR3 has 15 amino acids. The CDR3 protein is CSARDWTSGQDTQYF. DNA for the CDR3: TGCAGTGCTAGAGATTGGACTAGCGGGCAAGATACGCAGTATTTT.

The chain combines TRBV6-2 or TRBV6-3 with TRBJ2-1; weak D call: TRBD2 (6 bases). The end of the DNA fits TRBJ2-5 better, so the J call may be wrong. CDR1 and CDR2 from the germline V gene are MNHEY and SVGEGT. The length of the CDR3 is 14 residues. The DNA for the CDR3 is TGTGCCAGCAGTTTACTCCACAGCGGGGAGACCCAGTACTTC. Protein: CASSLLHSGETQYF.

This clonotype was seen a few times. V usage is TRBV27 and J usage is TRBJ2-5, with 11 positions matching TRBD2. V was pared by 5 bases and J by 4 bases, with 12 bases of the junction left unmatched. Germline loops: CDR1 MNHEY, CDR2 SMNVEV (reference sequence). The CDR3 consists of 17 residues. The CDR3, as DNA: TGTGCCAGCAGTCATCTCCGACTAGCGGGGTTACTAGAGACCCAGTACTTC. As protein: CASSHLRLAGLLETQYF.

This clonotype was counted a few times. The rearrangement joins TRBV11-2 to TRBJ2-7, with a tentative D call TRBD2 (5 bases). CDR1 and CDR2 (germline): SGHAT, FQNNGV. V lost 8 bases to trimming and J lost 4 bases, with 12 bases between them. The CDR3 is 12 amino acids. CDR3 protein: CASGGVGYEQYF. CDR3 DNA: TGTGCCAGCGGAGGAGTTGGGTACGAGCAGTACTTC. The complete variable domain, with remaining parts taken from reference TRBV11-2 and TRBJ2-7, reads EAGVAQSPRYKIIEKRQSVAFWCNPISGHATLYWYQQILGQGPKLLIQFQNNGVVDDSQLPKDRFSAERLKGVDSTLKIQPAKLEDSAVYLCASGGVGYEQYFGPGTRLTVT.

This clonotype was observed at least ten times. This chain joins TRBV29-1 and TRBJ1-4, with a possible D match to TRBD1 (6 bases). Germline V lookup: CDR1 SQVTM, CDR2 ANQGSEA. V lost 7 bases, J lost 7 bases, and 10 bases lay in between. CDR3 size: 11 residues. The CDR3 reads CSARGGEKLFF. The DNA for the CDR3 is TGCAGCGCCAGGGGAGGTGAAAAACTGTTTTTT.